Below are 26 T cell receptor beta chains sequenced from a single sample in a study of spatial heterogeneity in lung cancer. TCRdb fed the 5' RACE reads into MiXCR, producing one record per CDR3 protein. Here the sample spans about 48,000 distinct CDR3 sequences, under 6% being singletons. Time point in this sample: sample taken at primary tumor resection. The study sequenced unsorted whole RNA from tumor, nontumor lung or frozen PBMC. Sample: PBMCs, taken at surgery. The source of these receptors is a male donor with early-stage non-small cell lung cancer.

This clonotype was seen repeatedly, ten times or more. J is TRBJ1-1 and V is TRBV9; maybe TRBD1 (6 bases). Looked up from germline, CDR1 is SGDLS and CDR2 is YYNGEE. V lost 4 bases, J lost 3 bases, and 13 bases lay in between. The CDR3 totals 14 residues. In DNA, the CDR3 is TGTGCCAGCAGCTTGGTGGGGGCAGACACTGAAGCTTTCTTT. The encoded protein is CASSLVGADTEAFF.

This clonotype was observed at least ten times. V and J are TRBV20-1 and TRBJ2-7; 9 bases align to TRBD2. This CDR3 contains 13 residues. The V and J ends lost 4 bases and 6 bases, in that order; junction bases with no gene match: 7. Germline CDR1 is DFQATT and CDR2 is SNEGSKA (reference sequence). CDR3 protein: CSAIVAGVGEQYF. DNA for the CDR3: TGCAGTGCTATTGTAGCGGGAGTCGGCGAGCAGTACTTC.

This clonotype has ten or more counts. The J gene is TRBJ2-7, the V gene TRBV4-2; no clear D. Between the trimmed V and J ends, which lost 0 bases and 0 bases, there was a span of 9 bases. This CDR3 contains 15 residues. Per germline, CDR1 LGHNA and CDR2 YNFKEQ. CDR3 sequence: CASSQDKGLSYEQYF. The CDR3 DNA sequence: TGTGCCAGCAGCCAAGATAAAGGGCTCTCCTACGAGCAGTACTTC.

This clonotype was observed many times. The chain carries TRBV7-9 and TRBJ2-5; D might be TRBD2 (5 bases). The CDR3 sequence is 14 residues long. Trimming cost V 4 bases and J 2 bases, with 11 bases left between them. Germline CDR1 SEHNR, CDR2 FQNEAQ (reference sequence). This CDR3 reads CASSWAGPQETQYF. CDR3 nucleotide sequence: TGTGCCAGCAGCTGGGCGGGTCCGCAAGAGACCCAGTACTTC.

This clonotype was picked up many times. This chain joins TRBV9 and TRBJ2-7, with TRBD2 as a possible D gene (6 bases). Germline values: CDR1 SGDLS, CDR2 YYNGEE. Trimming took 3 bases from V and 3 from J, leaving 16 bases between them. The length of the CDR3 is 15 residues. CDR3 residues: CASSAKGGMNYEQYF. CDR3 sequence (DNA): TGTGCCAGCAGCGCCAAAGGAGGGATGAACTACGAGCAGTACTTC.

There are many counts of this clonotype. The chain uses TRBV7-9 and TRBJ2-1; 7 nucleotides align to TRBD2. Per germline, CDR1 SEHNR and CDR2 FQNEAQ (reference sequence). There are 16 residues in the CDR3. Trimming took 1 base from V and 4 from J; bases not matched to a gene: 7. The CDR3 region is CASSLVVGRRYNEQFF. The DNA of the CDR3 is TGTGCCAGCAGCTTAGTGGTCGGGAGGAGGTACAATGAGCAGTTCTTC.

The J gene is TRBJ2-3, the V gene TRBV5-1; weak D call: TRBD2 (6 bases). With 2 bases removed from V and 0 bases from J, the gap between germline ends came to 7 bases. In germline, CDR1 is SGHRS, CDR2 YFSETQ. The CDR3 runs 14 residues. The CDR3 loop reads CASSLSGSTDTQYF. The CDR3, as DNA: TGCGCCAGCAGCTTAAGCGGGAGCACAGATACGCAGTATTTT.

This clonotype was recorded many times. The V and J genes are TRBV20-1 and TRBJ2-5; D is uncertain. The V end was cut by 5 bases, the J end by 3 bases, with 7 bases between. CDR1 is DFQATT, CDR2 SNEGSKA, per germline (reference sequence). The CDR3 contains 11 residues. CDR3 nucleotide sequence: TGCAGTGCTTTGATGGAAGAGACCCAGTACTTC. Translation gives CSALMEETQYF.

This clonotype came up a few times. The chain recombines TRBV7-9 with TRBJ2-7; no definite D call. Trimming took off 6 bases at V and 1 base at J, with 13 bases between the two ends. The CDR3 extends over 14 amino acids. Germline V CDR1 and CDR2: SEHNR, FQNEAQ (reference sequence). In DNA, the CDR3 is TGTGCCAGCAGTTCGACCGGCCGATCCTACGAGCAGTACTTC. This translates into CASSSTGRSYEQYF. The variable domain in full, completed from reference TRBV7-9 and TRBJ2-7, reads DTGVSQNPRHKITKRGQNVTFRCDPISEHNRLYWYRQTLGQGPEFLTYFQNEAQLEKSRLLSDRFSAERPKGSFSTLEIQRTEQGDSAMYLCASSSTGRSYEQYFGPGTRLTVT.

In its sample, this clonotype was seen many times. The V gene is TRBV25-1, the J gene TRBJ2-5; a possible D gene is TRBD1 (6 bases). V shed 10 bases and J shed 1 base, with 19 bases lying between them. Germline V gene lookup returns CDR1 MGHDK and CDR2 SYGVNS. This CDR3 spans 15 amino acids. As DNA, the CDR3 is TGTGCCACCAACGACAGGCGTTGGGTCCAAGAGACCCAGTACTTC. It translates to CATNDRRWVQETQYF. The full variable domain, with the rest looked up from reference TRBV25-1 and TRBJ2-5, is EADIYQTPRYLVIGTGKKITLECSQTMGHDKMYWYQQDPGMELHLIHYSYGVNSTEKGDLSSESTVSRIRTEHFPLTLESARPSHTSQYLCATNDRRWVQETQYFGPGTRLLVL.

This clonotype was found many times. The rearrangement uses TRBV2 and TRBJ1-1, with D maybe TRBD1 (6 bases). V dropped 9 bases and J dropped 2 bases, with 10 bases sitting between them. The CDR3 has 12 residues. CDR1 SNHLY and CDR2 FYNNEI come from the germline V gene. The CDR3 is CARRGLNTEAFF. CDR3 bases: TGTGCCAGACGGGGGCTAAACACTGAAGCTTTCTTT.

This clonotype was seen more than once but under ten times. The gene calls are TRBV28 and TRBJ2-1; D may be TRBD1 (5 bases). V lost 6 bases and J 0 bases, leaving 15 bases between the germline ends. The CDR3 runs to 16 residues. Germline values: CDR1 MDHEN, CDR2 SYDVKM. The CDR3 protein is CASSSVGRSSYNEQFF. The CDR3 coding sequence is TGTGCCAGCAGCTCAGTGGGGCGCTCCTCCTACAATGAGCAGTTCTTC.

This clonotype was recorded many times. The genes are TRBV20-1 and TRBJ1-1; tentative D call: TRBD1 (5 bases). CDR3 length: 13 amino acids. Trimming pared 1 base from V and 10 bases from J, leaving 16 bases between. The germline gives CDR1 DFQATT, CDR2 SNEGSKA (reference sequence). The CDR3 loop reads CSARAGDLRGAFF. Here the CDR3 DNA reads TGCAGTGCTAGAGCCGGGGACCTTCGGGGAGCTTTCTTT.

In its sample, this clonotype was seen once. The gene calls are TRBV6-7 and TRBJ2-5; D may be TRBD2 (6 bases). TRBV6-7 is designated an ORF whose function remains uncertain. V was clipped by 0 bases and J by 5 bases, with 13 bases between them. This CDR3 has 15 residues. This CDR3 reads CASSYSMRGRETQYF. DNA for the CDR3: TGTGCCAGCAGTTACTCGATGCGGGGAAGGGAGACCCAGTACTTC.

This clonotype was counted at least ten times. This chain connects TRBV7-9 to TRBJ2-7; 10 bases are shared with TRBD2. Looked up from germline, CDR1 is SEHNR and CDR2 is FQNEAQ (reference sequence). The CDR3 length is 15 residues. Trimming cost V 3 bases and J 6 bases; bases outside gene matches: 8. The CDR3 is CASSFSASGSLEQYF. The DNA for the CDR3 is TGTGCCAGCAGCTTCTCGGCTAGCGGGAGCCTCGAGCAGTACTTC.

At least ten counts were recorded for this clonotype. The rearrangement joins TRBV5-1 to TRBJ2-7; 8 nucleotides line up with TRBD2. CDR3 length equals 15 residues. Germline V gene data show CDR1 as SGHRS and CDR2 as YFSETQ. Germline trimming cut 0 bases from V and 3 bases from J; bases unmatched to any gene: 5. The CDR3 loop is CASSLESGSFYEQYF. CDR3 nucleotides: TGCGCCAGCAGCTTGGAAAGCGGGAGTTTCTACGAGCAGTACTTC.

This clonotype occurred many times. The chain couples TRBV5-1 to TRBJ2-1; 8 bases align to TRBD1. The CDR3 has 15 amino acids. Trimming removed 0 bases from V and 7 bases from J; junction bases left unmatched: 6. Germline V gene data show CDR1 as SGHRS and CDR2 as YFSETQ. CDR3 DNA sequence: TGCGCCAGCAGCTTGGGTGGGACAGGCCAGAATGAGCAGTTCTTC. It is translated as CASSLGGTGQNEQFF.

This clonotype showed up many times. The V and J genes are TRBV30 and TRBJ2-1; D is uncertain. In germline, CDR1 is GTSNPN, CDR2 SVGIG (reference sequence). CDR3 length: 13 amino acids. Deletions cut 1 base from V and 8 bases from J, with 12 bases between. CDR3 in DNA: TGTGCCTGGAGTGGGACGGCGCGCGATGAGCAGTTCTTC. Protein: CAWSGTARDEQFF. Supplemented by reference TRBV30 and TRBJ2-1, the full variable domain reads SQTIHQWPATLVQPVGSPLSLECTVEGTSNPNLYWYRQAAGRGLQLLFYSVGIGQISSEVPQNLSASRPQDRQFILSSKKLLLSDSGFYLCAWSGTARDEQFFGPGTRLTVL.

This clonotype has a count of ten or more. This chain links TRBV7-8 with TRBJ2-3, with D tentatively TRBD2 (6 bases). Trimming left V 3 bases short and J 11 bases short, with 21 bases between. Germline CDR1 is SGHVS and CDR2 is FQNEAQ. CDR3 size: 15 residues. CDR3 protein: CASSFPPGLKSVQYF. The CDR3 nucleotides read TGTGCCAGCAGCTTCCCCCCGGGACTGAAAAGTGTGCAGTATTTT.

This clonotype was seen at least ten times. The junction and the germline gene differ at one end; a read error may be behind it. The gene calls are TRBV5-1 and TRBJ2-3; possibly TRBD2 for D (6 bases). The CDR3 length is 13 residues. Germline V gene data show CDR1 as SGHRS and CDR2 as YFSETQ. This chain's CDR3 is CASSLDTEGPHLF. The CDR3 coding sequence is TGCGCCAGCAGCTTGGATACGGAGGGGCCGCATCTGTTT. Full variable domain (outside the CDR3, taken from reference TRBV5-1 and TRBJ2-3): KAGVTQTPRYLIKTRGQQVTLSCSPISGHRSVSWYQQTPGQGLQFLFEYFSETQRNKGNFPGRFSGRQFSNSRSEMNVSTLELGDSALYLCASSLDTEGPHLFGPGTRLTVL.

This clonotype showed up many times. The gene calls are TRBV7-9 and TRBJ2-1; D remains ambiguous. The germline CDR1 and CDR2 sequences are SEHNR and FQNEAQ (reference sequence). V was pared by 5 bases and J by 8 bases, with 19 bases between. The CDR3 is made up of 15 amino acids. This CDR3 is CASSPGFRVLDEQFF. For the CDR3, the DNA is TGTGCCAGCAGCCCCGGGTTTCGGGTCTTGGATGAGCAGTTCTTC.

This clonotype was counted many times. The chain couples TRBV6-2 or TRBV6-3 to TRBJ1-1, with D possibly matching TRBD1 (5 bases). The CDR3 loop spans 12 amino acids. Between the trimmed V and J ends, which lost 8 bases and 3 bases, there was a span of 10 bases. Germline values: CDR1 MNHEY, CDR2 SVGEGT. The CDR3 DNA is TGTGCCAGCCACGGGGGGTACACTGAAGCTTTCTTT. Translating it yields CASHGGYTEAFF.

This clonotype has a count of ten or more. Written as DNA, the CDR3 is TGTGCCAGCAGCCTCGTGTCTAGGATCAACTACGAGCAGTACTTC. Translated: CASSLVSRINYEQYF. The chain uses TRBV27 and TRBJ2-7; unclear D gene. The V end was cut by 6 bases, the J end by 3 bases, with 18 bases between. Germline V CDR1 and CDR2: MNHEY, SMNVEV (reference sequence). The length of the CDR3 is 15 residues.

There are many counts of this clonotype. The chain joins TRBV29-1 to TRBJ2-7, with D tentatively TRBD1 (5 bases). Germline assignment: CDR1 SQVTM and CDR2 ANQGSEA. Trimming removed 0 bases at V and 1 base at J, with 10 bases between. CDR3 length: 14 amino acids. As DNA, the CDR3 is TGCAGCGTTGAAGAAGGGGCAGCTTCCTACGAGCAGTACTTC. Translating gives CSVEEGAASYEQYF.

The chain employs TRBV20-1 and TRBJ2-7; tentative D call: TRBD2 (6 bases). V was pared by 1 base and J by 5 bases, with 15 bases between. CDR1 is DFQATT and CDR2 is SNEGSKA in the germline V gene (reference sequence). The CDR3 consists of 14 residues. The CDR3 DNA reads as TGCAGTGCTAGAGCACGCGGGATGTGGAACGAGCAGTACTTC. Its protein is CSARARGMWNEQYF.

This clonotype occurred many times. The chain recombines TRBV21-1 with TRBJ2-3; the D call of TRBD1 is as the table states it, not checked on the DNA. TRBV21-1 is recorded as a pseudogene. This CDR3 spans 13 amino acids. Here the CDR3 reads CASDRGTGDTQYF. CDR3 nucleotide sequence: TGTGCCAGCGACCGGGGGACCGGGGATACGCAGTATTTT.